Listed here are 24 T cell receptor beta chains from one sample, sequenced in a study of graft-versus-host responses after intestinal transplantation. These TCRs' antigens remain unknown. This table comes from immunoSEQ multiplex PCR, and its TCRdb copy is limited to in-frame clones, with some not included. The sample yields over 100,000 clones, roughly 95% seen once. The input for sequencing was unstimulated CD8+ T cells sorted from spleen or lymph node cells, taken before intestinal transplant. These receptors all stem from a human donor who received an intestinal transplant.

This chain links TRBV9 with TRBJ2-1; TRBD2 agrees at 10 bases. CDR3 length: 16 residues. V lost 3 bases to trimming and J lost 4 bases; unmatched junction nucleotides: 7. CDR1 is SGDLS, CDR2 YYNGEE, per germline. CDR3 sequence: CASSAPLAGHYNEQFF. The DNA of the CDR3 is TGTGCCAGCAGCGCCCCACTAGCGGGACATTACAATGAGCAGTTCTTC.

This clone showed up just a few times. The rearrangement links TRBV5-1 to TRBJ2-7; 13 bases fit TRBD2. Germline assignment: CDR1 SGHRS and CDR2 YFSETQ. The V and J ends lost 2 bases and 2 bases, in that order; junction bases with no gene match: 4. The CDR3 sequence is 16 residues long. The DNA for the CDR3 is TGCGCCAGCAGCTTTAAGGGACTAGCGGGAACCTACGAGCAGTACTTC. It translates to CASSFKGLAGTYEQYF. The variable domain in full, with the rest retrieved from reference TRBV5-1 and TRBJ2-7, is KAGVTQTPRYLIKTRGQQVTLSCSPISGHRSVSWYQQTPGQGLQFLFEYFSETQRNKGNFPGRFSGRQFSNSRSEMNVSTLELGDSALYLCASSFKGLAGTYEQYFGPGTRLTVT.

The chain employs TRBV18 and TRBJ2-1; no clear D. Between the trimmed V and J ends, which lost 4 bases and 2 bases, there was a span of 12 bases. This CDR3 has 15 residues. Germline assignment: CDR1 KGHSH and CDR2 LQKENI. CDR3 region: CASSQGNHPYNEQFF. CDR3 sequence (DNA): TGTGCCAGCTCACAAGGGAATCATCCCTACAATGAGCAGTTCTTC.

This clone turned up a few times. This sequence joins TRBV9 and TRBJ2-7; 7 bases agree with TRBD1. V was clipped by 3 bases and J by 6 bases; unmatched bases: 6. Germline V lookup: CDR1 SGDLS, CDR2 YYNGEE. The CDR3 extends over 13 amino acids. The CDR3 region has the DNA TGTGCCAGCAGCGACGGGACAGCAACCGAGCAGTACTTC. Its translation: CASSDGTATEQYF. Variable domain in full (rest from reference TRBV9 and TRBJ2-7): DSGVTQTPKHLITATGQRVTLRCSPRSGDLSVYWYQQSLDQGLQFLIQYYNGEERAKGNILERFSAQQFPDLHSELNLSSLELGDSALYFCASSDGTATEQYFGPGTRLTVT.

The CDR3 is CASRLLTGGQYEQYF. CDR3 DNA sequence: TGTGCCAGCAGGCTACTCACAGGGGGGCAGTACGAGCAGTACTTC. The V call is TRBV28, the J call TRBJ2-5; 8 bases are a match to TRBD1. The DNA end favors TRBJ2-7, so the J call may be wrong. The CDR3 sequence is 15 residues long. The germline V gene encodes CDR1 MDHEN and CDR2 SYDVKM.

The table lists this clone with a count of one. The genes are TRBV5-4 and TRBJ1-2, with unresolved D. The germline V gene has CDR1 SGHNT and CDR2 YYREEE (reference sequence). V gave up 2 bases and J gave up 6 bases, with 14 bases separating them. This CDR3 spans 14 amino acids. The CDR3 loop reads CASSLAISGNGYTF. CDR3 coding DNA: TGTGCCAGCAGCTTAGCCATATCCGGGAATGGCTACACCTTC.

This clone has just one count. The V gene is TRBV7-8, the J gene TRBJ2-7; 13 bases line up with TRBD2. V shed 4 bases and J 4 bases; nucleotides not matched to a gene: 10. The CDR3 length is 17 residues. CDR1 is SGHVS, CDR2 FQNEAQ, per germline. CDR3 in amino acids: CASSWGGTSGTSYEQYF. The CDR3 DNA is TGTGCCAGCAGCTGGGGGGGGACTAGCGGGACCTCATACGAGCAGTACTTC.

This clone turned up a few times. The V gene is TRBV10-3, the J gene TRBJ2-7, with a possible D match to TRBD2 (5 bases). The V and J ends lost 6 bases and 5 bases respectively, with 14 bases between them. The CDR3 has 13 residues. Germline V CDR1 and CDR2: ENHRY, SYGVKD. The CDR3 loop reads CAISSDSFHEQYF. The CDR3 DNA reads as TGTGCCATCAGCTCGGACTCCTTCCACGAGCAGTACTTC.

The chain carries TRBV6-5 and TRBJ2-1; D might be TRBD1 (5 bases). CDR1 MNHEY and CDR2 SVGAGI come from the germline V gene. CDR3 length: 16 residues. Trimming removed 3 bases at V and 8 bases at J, with 20 bases between. The CDR3 loop is CASSYSLQGYMDEQFF. DNA for the CDR3: TGTGCCAGCAGTTATTCTCTGCAGGGTTATATGGATGAGCAGTTCTTC.

V and J are TRBV7-3 and TRBJ1-3, with D possibly TRBD1 on 6 matching bases. The CDR3 is 15 residues long. The V end lost 1 base, the J end lost 2 bases, and 9 bases lay between the germline ends. CDR1 and CDR2 from the germline V gene are SGHTA and FQGTGA. In nucleotides, the CDR3 is TGTGCCAGCAGCTTAAATCCAGGGGCTGGAAACACCATATATTTT. Translated: CASSLNPGAGNTIYF.

J is TRBJ2-7 and V is TRBV6-5, with 9 bases fitting TRBD1. CDR1 MNHEY and CDR2 SVGAGI come from the germline V gene. The CDR3 is 14 residues long. After removal of 3 bases from V and 6 bases from J, the junction contained 6 bases not matched to a gene. For the CDR3, the DNA is TGTGCCAGCAGTTATTGGGACAGGGATGCCGAGCAGTACTTC. It specifies CASSYWDRDAEQYF.

V and J are TRBV5-4 and TRBJ1-2; the D is unclear. The CDR3 contains 14 residues. Trimming stripped 2 bases from V and 2 bases from J, with 10 bases between. Germline loops: CDR1 SGHNT, CDR2 YYREEE (reference sequence). Here the CDR3 DNA reads TGTGCCAGCAGCTTTATGGCAGACAACTATGGCTACACCTTC. It specifies CASSFMADNYGYTF.

As concerns this clone: The DNA is left out, because the CDR3 cannot be placed on it with certainty; the CDR3 is given as TCRdb lists it. The chain joins TRBV19 to TRBJ2-7; TRBD1 is the table's D call, not checked against the DNA. Germline values: CDR1 LNHDA, CDR2 SQIVND (reference sequence). The CDR3 is 14 amino acids long, termini counted. The CDR3 sequence is CAAASGQGTYEQYF.

The V gene is TRBV30, the J gene TRBJ2-1; D is ambiguous. Germline assignment: CDR1 GTSNPN and CDR2 SVGIG (reference sequence). V lost 5 bases and J lost 10, with 12 bases in between. This CDR3 is 11 amino acids long. The CDR3 DNA sequence: TGTGCCTGGGCCAAGGACCTAGAGCAGTTCTTC. This sequence encodes CAWAKDLEQFF.

J is TRBJ2-7 and V is TRBV7-8; perhaps TRBD2 as D (6 bases). Trimming took 5 bases from V and 5 from J, leaving 22 bases between them. The CDR3 has 16 residues. Germline lookup yields CDR1 SGHVS and CDR2 FQNEAQ. The CDR3 is CASSRPPLVRGDEQYF. In DNA form, the CDR3 reads TGTGCCAGCAGCCGCCCCCCTCTAGTGCGGGGAGACGAGCAGTACTTC.

This chain connects TRBV11-3 to TRBJ2-5; 12 positions agree with TRBD1. Germline loops: CDR1 SGHNT, CDR2 YENEEA. The CDR3 has 16 residues. J was trimmed by 3 bases and V by 6 bases; bases with no gene match: 8. The CDR3 loop reads CASSQWGTGGEETQYF. In DNA, the CDR3 is TGTGCCAGCAGTCAATGGGGGACAGGGGGCGAAGAGACCCAGTACTTC. Supplemented by reference TRBV11-3 and TRBJ2-5, the full variable domain reads EAGVVQSPRYKIIEKKQPVAFWCNPISGHNTLYWYLQNLGQGPELLIRYENEEAVDDSQLPKDRFSAERLKGVDSTLKIQPAELGDSAVYLCASSQWGTGGEETQYFGPGTRLLVL.

This chain joins TRBV12-2 and TRBJ1-5; the table's D call of TRBD1 was not tested on the DNA. TRBV12-2 is flagged as a pseudogene. The CDR3 totals 15 residues. CDR3 in amino acids: CASRQDRACHQPQHF. CDR3 DNA: TGTGCAAGTCGCCAGGACAGGGCTTGTCATCAGCCCCAGCATTTT.

The V and J genes are TRBV11-3 and TRBJ2-1; D possibly corresponds to TRBD2 (5 bases). CDR1 is SGHNT and CDR2 is YENEEA in the germline V gene. The V and J ends lost 3 bases and 0 bases respectively, with 9 bases between them. The CDR3 consists of 15 residues. CDR3 loop: CASSLGGLSYNEQFF. The CDR3 region has the DNA TGTGCCAGCAGCTTGGGCGGGCTCTCCTACAATGAGCAGTTCTTC. The full variable domain, completed using reference TRBV11-3 and TRBJ2-1, is EAGVVQSPRYKIIEKKQPVAFWCNPISGHNTLYWYLQNLGQGPELLIRYENEEAVDDSQLPKDRFSAERLKGVDSTLKIQPAELGDSAVYLCASSLGGLSYNEQFFGPGTRLTVL.

This rearrangement joins TRBV15 to TRBJ2-7, with 12 bases fitting TRBD2. The CDR3 length is 18 residues. The trim removed 2 bases at V and 6 bases at J, leaving 14 bases unmatched. Looked up from germline, CDR1 is LNHNV and CDR2 is YYDKDF (reference sequence). CDR3 in DNA: TGTGCCACCAGCAGAATCACTGCCTCGACTAGCGGGAGTATCGAGCAGTACTTC. Translation gives CATSRITASTSGSIEQYF.

The chain uses TRBV15 and TRBJ1-2, with D maybe TRBD1 (5 bases). The CDR3 is 17 residues long. V gave up 0 bases and J gave up 4 bases, with 18 bases separating them. The V gene's germline CDR1 is LNHNV and CDR2 YYDKDF (reference sequence). CDR3 in amino acids: CATSRDKAYTGSYGYTF. CDR3 sequence (DNA): TGTGCCACCAGCAGAGATAAAGCTTACACAGGATCCTATGGCTACACCTTC.

The chain couples TRBV28 to TRBJ2-5; 10 nucleotides line up with TRBD2. V lost 6 bases and J lost 8; bases outside the gene matches: 3. Germline loops: CDR1 MDHEN, CDR2 SYDVKM. The CDR3 is 12 amino acids. This chain's CDR3 is CASRGLALTQYF. The DNA for the CDR3 is TGTGCCAGCAGGGGACTAGCGCTCACCCAGTACTTC.

The chain has TRBV27 and TRBJ2-1, with D perhaps TRBD2 (5 bases). The CDR3 extends over 14 amino acids. The germline CDR1 and CDR2 sequences are MNHEY and SMNVEV (reference sequence). V shed 4 bases and J shed 4 bases, with 11 bases lying between them. The CDR3 bases are TGTGCCAGCAGTTGGTCTAGCCTATACAATGAGCAGTTCTTC. It translates to CASSWSSLYNEQFF.

The genes are TRBV7-2 and TRBJ2-7; no definite D call. CDR1 is SGHTA, CDR2 FQGNSA, per germline. V lost 2 bases to trimming and J lost 7 bases, with 9 bases between them. CDR3 length: 12 residues. The CDR3 bases are TGTGCCAGCAGCTTAAATTCGTGGGAGCAGTACTTC. Amino acid sequence: CASSLNSWEQYF. The full variable domain, in which reference TRBV7-2 and TRBJ2-7 provide the parts outside the CDR3, is GAGVSQSPSNKVTEKGKDVELRCDPISGHTALYWYRQSLGQGLEFLIYFQGNSAPDKSGLPSDRFSAERTGGSVSTLTIQRTQQEDSAVYLCASSLNSWEQYFGPGTRLTVT.

V is TRBV11-3 and J is TRBJ2-5; D could derive from TRBD1 or TRBD2 (6 bases each). The V end was cut by 4 bases, the J end by 5 bases, with 32 bases between. The CDR3 has 20 amino acids. Per germline, CDR1 SGHNT and CDR2 YENEEA. The CDR3 DNA sequence: TGTGCCAGCAGCTCCCGTAGGGTCGGGGGAAACGGACAGAGGGGTGAGACCCAGTACTTC. Translated, it gives CASSSRRVGGNGQRGETQYF.